The 7 T cell receptor beta chains in this list originate from one sample, sequenced in a study of T-cell reconstitution after alpha-beta-depleted transplantation in children. For TCRbeta, the library was prepared with unique molecular identifiers. TCRdb re-derived calls from the PCR reads in MiXCR, one entry per CDR3 protein. This table holds a few hundred thousand distinct CDR3 sequences, around 9.6% found once. The material sequenced was PBMCs from the stem cell graft donor, taken from the stem cell graft. The receptors stem from a human donor who donated a stem cell graft to a child with acute lymphoblastic leukemia.

There are a few counts of this clonotype. The chain uses TRBV10-3 and TRBJ1-1; no reliable D call. Germline V gene lookup returns CDR1 ENHRY and CDR2 SYGVKD. Trimming cost V 4 bases and J 1 base, with 10 bases left between them. There are 14 residues in the CDR3. CDR3 protein: CAISAGPGNTEAFF. CDR3 sequence (DNA): TGTGCCATCAGTGCCGGGCCGGGGAACACTGAAGCTTTCTTT.

The gene calls are TRBV6-1 and TRBJ2-1; D is perhaps TRBD2 (5 bases). V lost 7 bases and J 4 bases, leaving 17 bases between the germline ends. Germline values: CDR1 MNHNS, CDR2 SASEGT. The CDR3 is 15 residues long. Written as DNA, the CDR3 is TGTGCCAGCATCAAGGAGGCGAGTGGTTACAATGAGCAGTTCTTC. Protein sequence: CASIKEASGYNEQFF.

This clonotype was detected many times. The chain combines TRBV12-3 or TRBV12-4 with TRBJ2-7; TRBD1 matches 12 bases. The CDR3 is made up of 17 amino acids. The V segment lost 4 bases and the J segment 4 bases; nucleotides outside the gene matches: 11. The CDR3 DNA is TGTGCCAGCAGTTCCGGAACCGGGACAGGGGGCCATTACGAGCAGTACTTC. Translating it yields CASSSGTGTGGHYEQYF.

The chain combines TRBV3-1 with TRBJ2-1, with a tentative D call TRBD2 (6 bases). Germline V gives CDR1 LGHDT, CDR2 YNNKEL (reference sequence). Trimming took 1 base from V and 4 from J, leaving 11 bases between them. The length of the CDR3 is 15 residues. The CDR3, as DNA: TGTGCCAGCAGCCAAGGGCGGGGAGATTACAATGAGCAGTTCTTC. As protein: CASSQGRGDYNEQFF.

This clonotype was seen repeatedly, ten times or more. This chain links TRBV10-3 with TRBJ2-5, with D possibly TRBD1 on 5 matching bases. Germline V gives CDR1 ENHRY, CDR2 SYGVKD. CDR3 length equals 13 residues. Between the trimmed V and J ends, which lost 10 bases and 4 bases, there was a span of 16 bases. CDR3 protein: CATRADTSETQYF. For the CDR3, the DNA is TGTGCCACCAGGGCGGATACTTCAGAGACCCAGTACTTC.

The J gene is TRBJ2-5, the V gene TRBV7-8; D gene uncertain. From germline, CDR1 is SGHVS and CDR2 FQNEAQ. The CDR3 totals 16 residues. V was shortened by 1 base and J by 2 bases, with 14 bases between the two germline ends. As DNA, the CDR3 is TGTGCCAGCAGCTTAGGTTCGCCCGCCAGACAAGAGACCCAGTACTTC. Its protein product is CASSLGSPARQETQYF.

This clonotype was seen a handful of times. V usage is TRBV7-2 and J usage is TRBJ2-1; possible D gene TRBD2, 6 bases. The CDR3 contains 16 residues. Trimming took off 5 bases at V and 6 bases at J, with 20 bases between the two ends. Germline V gene data show CDR1 as SGHTA and CDR2 as FQGNSA. CDR3 region: CASSPNGGYRSNEQFF. The CDR3 DNA is TGTGCCAGCAGCCCAAATGGGGGGTATCGGAGCAATGAGCAGTTCTTC.